This is a list of T cell receptor beta chains from one sample in a study of blood T cells in healthy people across ages. TCRdb analysed the 5' RACE reads with MiXCR anew, one entry per CDR3 protein. The table has around 800,000 distinct CDR3 sequences, roughly 24% seen once; the top ten hold less than 3.5%. These data also featured in a second study, about T cells of mothers and their children.

The sample was blood. These receptors originate from a boy aged 5-17 years in good health. The CDR3 runs from the conserved cysteine through the conserved F or W. Each record gives: clone size, V gene, D gene, J gene, CDR3 DNA, CDR3 protein. D genes are given only for firm matches. Expanded clones get a size class; other rows say once, few or many, or leave the size out.

.	TRBV5-1	.	TRBJ1-2	TGCGCCAGCAGCTTGGCCATGGAGAGGTACTATGGCTACACCTTC	CASSLAMERYYGYTF
few	TRBV28	TRBD1	TRBJ1-5	TGTGCCAGCACTTCTGACAGGGAATTACAGCCCCAGCATTTT	CASTSDRELQPQHF
.	TRBV11-2	.	TRBJ1-5	TGTGCCAGCAGCCCAGGGACCGGAGGATCATCCCAGCATTTT	CASSPGTGGSSQHF
.	TRBV12-5	.	TRBJ1-1	TGTGCTAGCTCCTTCGCAGGGGAAGCTTTCTTT	CASSFAGEAFF
many	TRBV5-1	TRBD1	TRBJ2-5	TGCGCCAGCAGCGCACAGGGGGCCGAGACCCAGTACTTC	CASSAQGAETQYF
.	TRBV6-1	.	TRBJ2-2	TGTGCCAGAATACAGGACAGACAGAACACCGGGGAGCTGTTTTTT	CARIQDRQNTGELFF
once	TRBV4-3	.	TRBJ2-7	TGCGCCAGCAGCCAAGATTGGCAGGGCGGTTACTACGAGCAGTACTTC	CASSQDWQGGYYEQYF
few	TRBV2	.	TRBJ2-5	TGTGCCAGCAGGGAGGATCAAGAGACCCAGTACTTC	CASREDQETQYF
.	TRBV5-1	.	TRBJ2-1	TGCGCCAGCAGCATTGGGACATACAATGAGCAGTTCTTC	CASSIGTYNEQFF
few	TRBV5-1	.	TRBJ2-7	TGCGCCAGCAGCTGGCGGGGGCTCCCGCCTAACGAGCAGTACTTC	CASSWRGLPPNEQYF
.	TRBV20-1	.	TRBJ2-1	TGCAGTGCTTCCGGACTTTACAATGAGCAGTTCTTC	CSASGLYNEQFF
.	TRBV9	.	TRBJ2-1	TGTGCCAGCAGCGCTTCCCCCAATGAGCAGTTCTTC	CASSASPNEQFF
.	TRBV7-9	.	TRBJ2-1	TGTGCCAGCCGGCCGGACTTTGTTATCTTAGAGCAGTTCTTC	CASRPDFVILEQFF
.	TRBV14	.	TRBJ1-2	TGTGCCAGCAGCCAAGTAGACGACCGCGGGGGCTACACCTTC	CASSQVDDRGGYTF
.	TRBV5-1	TRBD1	TRBJ2-5	TGCGCCAGCAGCACCGGGACAGACCTTCGTGAGACCCAGTACTTC	CASSTGTDLRETQYF
.	TRBV10-3	TRBD2	TRBJ2-3	TGTGCCATCAGGACTAGCAACCAATCCACAGATACGCAGTATTTT	CAIRTSNQSTDTQYF
.	TRBV6-1	.	TRBJ2-1	TGTGCCATCAGGGTTGGGGGGGCCCTTAACCCCTACAATGAGCAGTTCTTC	CAIRVGGALNPYNEQFF
.	TRBV5-1	.	TRBJ2-6	TGCGCCAGCAGCCCCATCGTGACGGGCTACTCTGGGGCCAACGTCCTGACTTTC	CASSPIVTGYSGANVLTF
.	TRBV9	TRBD2	TRBJ2-5	TGTGCCAGCAGCGCTTCTAGCGGGGGGGCTCTAGAGACCCAGTACTTC	CASSASSGGALETQYF
few	TRBV4-2	TRBD2	TRBJ2-5	TGTGCCAGCAGCCTTCTTGACGATGGACTAGCGATGGAGACCCAGTACTTC	CASSLLDDGLAMETQYF
.	TRBV29-1	.	TRBJ2-1	TGCAGCCAGATCCTGGGGGTCTCCTACAATGAGCAGTTCTTC	CSQILGVSYNEQFF
once	TRBV6-5	TRBD2	TRBJ2-7	TGTGCCAGCAGTTACTCGAGGCTAGCGGATATTACGGAGCAGTACTTC	CASSYSRLADITEQYF
few	TRBV10-3	.	TRBJ2-5	TGTGCCATCAGTGAGTCGGAGGCGACAGAGACCCAGTACTTC	CAISESEATETQYF
.	TRBV27	TRBD1	TRBJ2-1	TGTGCCAGCAGTTTAGTGACAGGGCACGAGCAGTTCTTC	CASSLVTGHEQFF
.	TRBV4-1	.	TRBJ2-5	TGCGCCAGCAGCCACCAGGATAGCGCCCGGGAGACCCAGTACTTC	CASSHQDSARETQYF
few	TRBV5-5	.	TRBJ1-4	TGTGCCAGCACCGGTAGGGACTCAACTAATGAAAAACTGTTTTTT	CASTGRDSTNEKLFF
.	TRBV7-2	TRBD1	TRBJ1-1	TGTGCCAGCAGCTTAACCGGGACAGGGGGGACAGCTTTCTTT	CASSLTGTGGTAFF
few	TRBV7-6	TRBD1	TRBJ1-1	TGTGCCAGCAGCCCCCAGGGGGCTGAAGCTTCCTTT	CASSPQGAEASF
few	TRBV9	.	TRBJ2-7	TGTGCCAGCAGCCCCTTCGGGACCCTCCACGAGCAGTACTTC	CASSPFGTLHEQYF
.	TRBV20-1	.	TRBJ2-3	TGCAGTGCTACTCCGAGGTCAGATACGCAGTATTTT	CSATPRSDTQYF
few	TRBV4-2	TRBD1	TRBJ1-2	TGTGCCAGCAGCCATGCCGGGACAGTCAGGGGCTACACCTTC	CASSHAGTVRGYTF
.	TRBV19	.	TRBJ1-1	TGTGCCAGTAGTATAAAAGGGGGAAACACTGAAGCTTTCTTT	CASSIKGGNTEAFF
few	TRBV29-1	.	TRBJ1-1	TGCAGCGTTGAAGGAAGACATTACACTGAAGCTTTCTTT	CSVEGRHYTEAFF
.	TRBV7-2	TRBD1	TRBJ1-5	TGTGCCAGCAGCCTTGACAGGGAAAGGAATCAGCCCCAGCATTTT	CASSLDRERNQPQHF
.	TRBV10-3	.	TRBJ2-1	TGTGCCATCCGCGAGGAGGGAACTCGATCCTACAATGAGCAGTTCTTC	CAIREEGTRSYNEQFF
few	TRBV7-9	.	TRBJ1-5	TGTGCCAGCACCGGGTCAGGGGATCAGCCCCAGCATTTT	CASTGSGDQPQHF
.	TRBV14	TRBD2	TRBJ2-1	TGTGCCAGCAGCCCCAGACTAGCGGGGATGCTTCCTAATGAGCAGTTCTTC	CASSPRLAGMLPNEQFF
once	TRBV18	.	TRBJ2-1	TGTGCCAGCTCACCATCCGGCCAGGCAATCAATGAGCAGTTCTTC	CASSPSGQAINEQFF
.	TRBV5-1	.	TRBJ2-3	TGCGCCAGCAACATGGACGTTAGCACAGATACGCAGTATTTT	CASNMDVSTDTQYF
.	TRBV18	.	TRBJ2-2	TGTGCCAGCTCACCGTCCGTGGTTTCCGGGGAGCTGTTTTTT	CASSPSVVSGELFF
few	TRBV6-1	.	TRBJ1-5	TGTGCCAGCAGTAGCAGCCAAATCAATCAGCCCCAGCATTTT	CASSSSQINQPQHF
few	TRBV3-1	.	TRBJ2-7	TGTGCCAGCAGCCAAGAGTGGCAGGGCTACGAGCAGTACTTC	CASSQEWQGYEQYF
.	TRBV6-1	.	TRBJ2-2	TGTGCCAGCACCCCAGGGTCAGGGGGGACGGAGGAGCTGTTTTTT	CASTPGSGGTEELFF
once	TRBV7-3	TRBD1	TRBJ2-2	TGTGCCAGCAGCCCCGGGGACAGGGAAGGGAGCGGGGAGCTGTTTTTT	CASSPGDREGSGELFF
.	TRBV5-1	TRBD1	TRBJ1-4	TGCGCCAGCAGCGTCAGAGGGGGCGATGAAAAACTGTTTTTT	CASSVRGGDEKLFF
.	TRBV7-2	.	TRBJ2-2	TGTGCCAGCAGCTTAGACTGGGGGGCTGGGAACACCGGGGAGCTGTTTTTT	CASSLDWGAGNTGELFF
.	TRBV25-1	.	TRBJ2-1	TGTGCCAGCACTGGGTTCACCTACAATGAGCAGTTCTTC	CASTGFTYNEQFF
few	TRBV12-3/TRBV12-4	TRBD2	TRBJ2-2	TGTGCCAGCAGTTTGTTCGGCAGGGGAGGACTAGCGGCTCTTTCGAGGGAGCTGTTTTTT	CASSLFGRGGLAALSRELFF
.	TRBV20-1	TRBD1	TRBJ1-1	TGCAGTGCCAAATCCGGGACAGGGTTTGGGAACACTGAAGCTTTCTTT	CSAKSGTGFGNTEAFF
few	TRBV28	TRBD2	TRBJ2-5	TGTGCCAGCAGTCTCCCTAGCGGGGGAGCAGAGACCCAGTACTTC	CASSLPSGGAETQYF
.	TRBV28	.	TRBJ1-3	TGTGCCAGCAGTGATACTTGGACGGGAAGAAACACCATATATTTT	CASSDTWTGRNTIYF
.	TRBV4-1	.	TRBJ2-1	TGCGCCAGCAGCCAAGTGGCTAGCAATTATGAGCAGTTCTTC	CASSQVASNYEQFF
few	TRBV27	TRBD2	TRBJ2-1	TGTGCCAGCGAGTGGCGGGGGGGAGGTTACAATGAGCAGTTCTTC	CASEWRGGGYNEQFF
.	TRBV24-1	.	TRBJ2-3	TGTGCCACCAGTGGACAGTTTAGCACAGATACGCAGTATTTT	CATSGQFSTDTQYF
.	TRBV12-3/TRBV12-4	.	TRBJ1-2	TGTGCCAGCAGTCCAACGGACGGGGTGATAGGTGACTATGGCTACACCTTC	CASSPTDGVIGDYGYTF
once	TRBV5-1	.	TRBJ2-7	TGCGCCAGCAGCTTGATTCAGGGAAATTACGAGCAGTACTTC	CASSLIQGNYEQYF